This T cell receptor beta chain appears in the sequencing data of a study of T cells expressing NK-cell markers (dated by TCRdb to the early 2020s). At the level of the whole study: TCR beta-chain repertoires were profiled in sorted CD3+CD56+NKG2C+, CD3+CD56+NKG2C- and CD3+CD56-NKG2C+ T-cell subsets from fewer than 10 donors. Sequencing of the libraries produced 2 x 150 bp reads on Illumina HiSeq 2000/2500, MiSeq or NextSeq. Among the eight sequenced donors, seven were HCMV-seropositive and one was HCMV-seronegative. The eight sequenced donors were randomly selected healthy volunteers, three men and five women.

Instrument on record: Illumina HiSeq 2000. The TCR beta cDNA libraries were made using 5'RACE template switching, a step that added both a universal primer site and unique molecular identifiers. Synthesis of cDNA was primed from the TCR beta constant segment and was followed by two consecutive PCR amplification steps. On the authors' methods: MIGEC was used to demultiplex reads and group the reads by UMI, and MiTCR was used to assemble and quantify clonotypes. To exclude erroneous sequences, any TCR cDNA sequence not supported by at least two reads was discarded. The tcR package was used for downstream repertoire analysis, and clonotypes were matched across fractions by CDR3 nucleotide sequence plus V segment. VDJmatch was used to annotate antigen specificity against VDJdb, with one amino acid substitution in CDR3 allowed. Reads reprocessed by TCRdb are summarized as one entry per CDR3 protein sequence, and DNA is absent. What appears here as the V and J calls and clone size reflects TCRdb's work, not the paper's. The sample's table lists a count of fewer than 300,000 distinct CDR3 sequences. Of the sample, around 4.3% is held by the ten largest clones.

To determine HCMV serostatus, a commercial ELISA kit was used to detect HCMV-specific IgG in serum. Ficoll density gradient centrifugation was used to isolate peripheral blood mononuclear cells from blood. Concerning this clonotype itself: The clone's antigen remains unknown.

Per the germline V gene (reference sequence), GTSNPN is the CDR1 and SVGIG is the CDR2. The CDR3 runs 12 amino acids, cysteine and phenylalanine included. The record lacks a DNA sequence. The research as a whole found: Whether the expanded NKG2C-expressing T cell clones were specific for HCMV antigens was left unclear. Those dominant clonotypes were again the most abundant among CD3+CD56-NKG2C+ cells in a handful of donors, at roughly 25-60.1%. In more than five donors, the dominant CD3+CD56+NKG2C+ clonotypes were found to rank among the top 10 CD8+ clonotypes and to make up 1.0-7.0% of CD8+ T cells.

The sequence derives from a woman between 18 and 69 years old in good health. The receptor chain draws on TRBV30 and TRBJ2-1; TCRdb picks TRBD2, but there is no DNA to check that call. What was sequenced was blood T cells: a sorted CD56 or NKG2C T cell subset, CD4+ or CD8+ T cells, or bulk PBMC T cells (not recorded which). The CDR3 protein sequence reads: CAWSSASGGQFF.